What follows are 20 T cell receptor beta chains derived from one specimen sequenced in a study of blood T cell repertoires in COVID-19. The method was immunoSEQ multiplex PCR; TCRdb's version includes in-frame clones alone and lacks a portion of them. The sample consists of over 250,000 clones, roughly 91% of them appearing once. Sequencing was carried out using PBMCs or T cells enriched from blood (not recorded which). These receptors came from a woman aged 55-75 years in a cohort exposed to, infected with or recovered from COVID-19 (not recorded which).

The sample holds a few counts of this clone. The rearrangement links TRBV28 to TRBJ2-5; perhaps TRBD2 as D (7 bases). CDR3 length equals 15 residues. Germline V gene lookup returns CDR1 MDHEN and CDR2 SYDVKM. V was clipped by 4 bases and J by 5 bases, with 17 bases between them. The CDR3 DNA reads TGTGCCAGCAGTTCCCCTCGTGGCGGGGGCGAGACCCAGTACTTC. It specifies CASSSPRGGGETQYF.

This clone appeared a few times. The chain combines TRBV6-4 with TRBJ2-2; TRBD1 matches 11 bases. J lost 7 bases, V lost 6 bases, and 7 bases had no gene match. The CDR3 spans 15 residues. Germline V CDR1 and CDR2: MRHNA, SNTAGT. CDR3 region: CASRVGQGANGELFF. The CDR3, as DNA: TGTGCCAGCAGAGTCGGACAGGGGGCTAACGGGGAGCTGTTTTTT.

The rearrangement joins TRBV24-1 to TRBJ2-5, with 9 bases that match TRBD1. This CDR3 has 17 amino acids. The germline CDR1 and CDR2 sequences are KGHDR and SFDVKD. V was pared by 4 bases and J by 7 bases, with 15 bases of the junction left unmatched. DNA of the CDR3: TGTGCCACCAGTGACCCGAGGTCGACAGGGGGAATGGGGACCCAGTACTTC. Protein: CATSDPRSTGGMGTQYF.

J is TRBJ2-5 and V is TRBV7-2; no reliable D call. CDR1 is SGHTA, CDR2 FQGNSA, per germline. The CDR3 runs to 13 residues. V shed 0 bases and J shed 5 bases, with 7 bases lying between them. CDR3 amino acids: CASSLAVRETQYF. CDR3 nucleotides: TGTGCCAGCAGCTTAGCGGTACGGGAGACCCAGTACTTC.

As for this clone: One junction end disagrees with the germline gene, perhaps due to a read error. The genes are TRBV6-1 and TRBJ2-7; D perhaps matches TRBD2 (5 bases). The CDR3 length is 14 residues. Germline loops: CDR1 MNHNS, CDR2 SASEGT. The DNA for the CDR3 is TGTGCCAGCAGAGAAGGACCGGGATCCTACGAGCAGTACTTC. Its protein is CASREGPGSYEQYF.

This chain uses TRBV10-3 with TRBJ2-7; 7 bases fit TRBD1. Per germline, CDR1 ENHRY and CDR2 SYGVKD. The CDR3 length is 16 residues. With V trimmed by 7 bases and J by 0 bases, 12 bases remained unmatched. The DNA of the CDR3 is TGTGCCATCAAGGGGACAGACATACAGAGCTCCTACGAGCAGTACTTC. Protein sequence: CAIKGTDIQSSYEQYF.

Here the CDR3 reads CASRQAYQPGYGYTF. The CDR3 DNA reads TGCGCCAGCCGACAGGCCTATCAACCGGGCTATGGCTACACCTTC. The rearrangement links TRBV5-1 to TRBJ1-2; possibly TRBD1 for D (6 bases). The V gene's germline CDR1 is SGHRS and CDR2 YFSETQ. With 7 bases removed from V and 4 bases from J, the gap between germline ends came to 20 bases. This CDR3 is 15 amino acids long.

CDR3 loop: CASSSSGQKYGYTF. CDR3 sequence (DNA): TGTGCCAGCAGCTCCTCGGGACAGAAATATGGCTACACCTTC. This chain uses TRBV5-5 with TRBJ1-2; 7 nucleotides match TRBD1. The V segment lost 3 bases and the J segment 5 bases; nucleotides outside the gene matches: 7. The CDR3 totals 14 residues. CDR1 SGHKS and CDR2 YYEKEE come from the germline V gene (reference sequence).

The rearrangement links TRBV7-8 to TRBJ2-7, with D maybe TRBD1 (6 bases). The germline V gene encodes CDR1 SGHVS and CDR2 FQNEAQ. Trimming cost V 5 bases and J 3 bases, with 8 bases left between them. The CDR3 contains 12 residues. For the CDR3, the DNA is TGTGCCAGCAGCCAGACAGGCTACGAGCAGTACTTC. Translated: CASSQTGYEQYF.

The chain recombines TRBV7-3 with TRBJ2-7; D may be TRBD1 (6 bases). Per the germline V gene, CDR1 is SGHTA and CDR2 is FQGTGA. CDR3 length equals 13 residues. Trimming left V 3 bases short and J 3 bases short, with 9 bases between. This chain's CDR3 is CASSFTRGYEQYF. The CDR3, as DNA: TGTGCCAGCAGCTTTACCAGGGGCTACGAGCAGTACTTC.

The chain combines TRBV27 with TRBJ2-4; no firm D call. Germline assignment: CDR1 MNHEY and CDR2 SMNVEV (reference sequence). This CDR3 is 14 amino acids long. Trimming took 1 base from V and 6 from J, leaving 10 bases between them. CDR3 region: CASSLFPAPNIQYF. The CDR3 DNA reads TGTGCCAGCAGTTTATTCCCCGCGCCAAACATTCAGTACTTC.

The rearrangement links TRBV2 to TRBJ2-7; 8 nucleotides match TRBD1. CDR3 length: 12 residues. Germline V gene lookup returns CDR1 SNHLY and CDR2 FYNNEI. The ends lost 7 bases at V and 6 bases at J; junction bases unmatched: 5. This CDR3 is CASTWTGREQYF. In nucleotides, the CDR3 is TGTGCCAGCACTTGGACAGGGCGCGAGCAGTACTTC.

The chain couples TRBV9 to TRBJ1-1, with D possibly matching TRBD1 (5 bases). CDR3 length: 15 amino acids. Germline-derived CDR1 and CDR2 are SGDLS and YYNGEE. Trimming took off 3 bases at V and 5 bases at J, with 17 bases between the two ends. The DNA of the CDR3 is TGTGCCAGCAGCGCATCGACAGATATTCGGACTGAAGCTTTCTTT. Its translation: CASSASTDIRTEAFF. Based on the CDR3 plus reference TRBV9 and TRBJ1-1, the full variable domain is DSGVTQTPKHLITATGQRVTLRCSPRSGDLSVYWYQQSLDQGLQFLIQYYNGEERAKGNILERFSAQQFPDLHSELNLSSLELGDSALYFCASSASTDIRTEAFFGQGTRLTVV.

The rearrangement links TRBV7-2 to TRBJ2-7; 8 nucleotides match TRBD2. There are 15 residues in the CDR3. CDR1 and CDR2 (germline): SGHTA, FQGNSA. J was trimmed by 6 bases and V by 5 bases; bases with no gene match: 12. The DNA of the CDR3 is TGTGCCAGCAGCATCCCCAGCGGGAGCGGTCGCGAGCAGTACTTC. Protein product: CASSIPSGSGREQYF. The full variable domain, completed using reference TRBV7-2 and TRBJ2-7, is GAGVSQSPSNKVTEKGKDVELRCDPISGHTALYWYRQSLGQGLEFLIYFQGNSAPDKSGLPSDRFSAERTGGSVSTLTIQRTQQEDSAVYLCASSIPSGSGREQYFGPGTRLTVT.

This chain joins TRBV7-2 and TRBJ2-3; 9 positions match TRBD2. Trimming at V came to 8 bases and at J to 2 bases, leaving 17 bases not matched to a gene. Germline-derived CDR1 and CDR2 are SGHTA and FQGNSA. This CDR3 is built from 18 residues. CDR3 nucleotides: TGTGCCAGCGGGGGAAGGGGACTAGCACCGATTAACACAGATACGCAGTATTTT. This encodes CASGGRGLAPINTDTQYF. Complete variable domain (other parts from reference TRBV7-2 and TRBJ2-3): GAGVSQSPSNKVTEKGKDVELRCDPISGHTALYWYRQSLGQGLEFLIYFQGNSAPDKSGLPSDRFSAERTGGSVSTLTIQRTQQEDSAVYLCASGGRGLAPINTDTQYFGPGTRLTVL.

CDR3 sequence: CASKPVQGAYNEQFF. CDR3 nucleotides: TGCGCCAGCAAACCAGTTCAGGGGGCTTACAATGAGCAGTTCTTC. The chain joins TRBV4-1 to TRBJ2-1; 8 bases line up with TRBD1. This CDR3 is built from 15 residues. Germline V gives CDR1 MGHRA, CDR2 YSYEKL. J lost 4 bases, V lost 7 bases, and 9 bases had no gene match.

The chain joins TRBV5-4 to TRBJ2-3, with D possibly matching TRBD2 (6 bases). CDR1 and CDR2 (germline): SGHNT, YYREEE (reference sequence). CDR3 length: 16 amino acids. V was shortened by 4 bases and J by 2 bases, with 17 bases between the two germline ends. The CDR3 DNA sequence: TGTGCCAGCAGCCCGGCCTCGCGGGATCACACAGATACGCAGTATTTT. Its protein product is CASSPASRDHTDTQYF.

Here the CDR3 reads CASSSGGGYEQYF. The CDR3 coding sequence is TGTGCCAGCAGCTCTGGGGGGGGGTACGAGCAGTACTTC. This chain links TRBV7-6 with TRBJ2-7; 7 bases line up with TRBD2. This CDR3 region has 13 residues. Germline values: CDR1 SGHVS, CDR2 FNYEAQ. V lost 4 bases and J lost 4; bases outside the gene matches: 4.

The gene calls are TRBV30 and TRBJ1-1; no firm D call. This CDR3 is built from 14 residues. Trimming removed 3 bases from V and 2 bases from J, with 13 bases in between. Germline assignment: CDR1 GTSNPN and CDR2 SVGIG (reference sequence). The CDR3 here is CAWRLVEGNTEAFF. CDR3 sequence (DNA): TGTGCCTGGAGGCTGGTCGAGGGCAACACTGAAGCTTTCTTT.

This chain links TRBV7-2 with TRBJ1-1, with D perhaps matching TRBD1 (5 bases). Germline V CDR1 and CDR2: SGHTA, FQGNSA. The CDR3 totals 15 residues. Trimming shortened V by 5 bases and J by 1 base, and 14 bases separated the two germline ends. In nucleotides, the CDR3 is TGTGCCAGCAGCGTACCGGGACTCGCGAACACTGAAGCTTTCTTT. Residues: CASSVPGLANTEAFF.